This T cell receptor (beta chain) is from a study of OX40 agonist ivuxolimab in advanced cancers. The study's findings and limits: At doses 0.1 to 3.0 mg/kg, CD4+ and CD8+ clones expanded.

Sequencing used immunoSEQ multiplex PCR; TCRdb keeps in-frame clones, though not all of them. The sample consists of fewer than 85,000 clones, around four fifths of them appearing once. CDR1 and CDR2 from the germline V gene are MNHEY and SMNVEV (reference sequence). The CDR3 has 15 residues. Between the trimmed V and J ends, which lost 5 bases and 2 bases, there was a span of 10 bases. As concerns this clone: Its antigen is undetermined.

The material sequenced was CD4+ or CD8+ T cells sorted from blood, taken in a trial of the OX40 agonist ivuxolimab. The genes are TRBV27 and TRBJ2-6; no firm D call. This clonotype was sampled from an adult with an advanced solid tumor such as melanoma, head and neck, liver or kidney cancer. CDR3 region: CASSLKPTGANVLTF. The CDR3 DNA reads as TGTGCCAGCAGTCTAAAGCCCACTGGGGCCAACGTCCTGACTTTC.